Described below is a single TCR beta chain sequence and its context. Its antigen is unidentified. The TCR beta libraries were generated through quantitative 5'-RACE incorporating molecular barcodes. In TCRdb, the 5' RACE reads were re-called with MiXCR into one record per CDR3 protein. The table lists hundreds of thousands of distinct CDR3 sequences, about 10% of them singletons. Trimming removed 6 bases at V and 2 bases at J, with 12 bases between. The CDR3 runs 14 residues. Germline assignment: CDR1 MNHEY and CDR2 SVGEGT. The data were taken from a study of CD8 T cells in ankylosing spondylitis. Study observations and caveats: Characteristic of ankylosing spondylitis blood, it appeared, was a TCR beta motif comprising about 8 highly homologous variants. Researchers reportedly found disease-linked clones significantly enriched in matched ankylosing spondylitis synovial fluid.

The source of this sequence is a male donor with ankylosing spondylitis. Material for sequencing was blood, either unsorted or a sorted T cell fraction (not recorded which). This chain connects TRBV6-2 or TRBV6-3 to TRBJ2-3; D gene ambiguous. CDR3 bases: TGTGCCAGCAGGGACGGAACGTACACAGATACGCAGTATTTT. Residues: CASRDGTYTDTQYF.